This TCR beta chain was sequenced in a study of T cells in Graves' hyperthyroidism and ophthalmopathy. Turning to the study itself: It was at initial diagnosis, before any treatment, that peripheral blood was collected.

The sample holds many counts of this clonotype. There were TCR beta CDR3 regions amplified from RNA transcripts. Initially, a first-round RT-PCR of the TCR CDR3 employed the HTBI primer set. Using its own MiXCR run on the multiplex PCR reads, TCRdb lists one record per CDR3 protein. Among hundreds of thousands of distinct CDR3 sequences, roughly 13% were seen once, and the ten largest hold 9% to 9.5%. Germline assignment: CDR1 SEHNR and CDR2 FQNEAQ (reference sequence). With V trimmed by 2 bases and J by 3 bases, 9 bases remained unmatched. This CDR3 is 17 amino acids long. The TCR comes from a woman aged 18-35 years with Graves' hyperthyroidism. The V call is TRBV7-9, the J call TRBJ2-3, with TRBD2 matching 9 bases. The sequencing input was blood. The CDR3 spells CASSLPLSGRPTDTQYF. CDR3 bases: TGTGCCAGCAGCTTACCGCTGAGCGGGAGGCCGACAGATACGCAGTATTTT.